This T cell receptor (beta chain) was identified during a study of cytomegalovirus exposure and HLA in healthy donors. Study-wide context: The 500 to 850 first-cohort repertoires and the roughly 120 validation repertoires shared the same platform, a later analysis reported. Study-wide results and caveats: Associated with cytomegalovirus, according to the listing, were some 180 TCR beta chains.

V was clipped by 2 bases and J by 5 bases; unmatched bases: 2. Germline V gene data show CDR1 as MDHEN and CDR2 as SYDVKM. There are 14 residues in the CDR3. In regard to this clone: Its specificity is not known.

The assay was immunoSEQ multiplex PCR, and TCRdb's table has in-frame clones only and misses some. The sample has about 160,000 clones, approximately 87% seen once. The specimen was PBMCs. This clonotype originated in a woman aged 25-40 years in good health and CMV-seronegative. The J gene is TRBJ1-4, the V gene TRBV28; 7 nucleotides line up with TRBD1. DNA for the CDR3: TGTGCCAGCAGTTTACCAGGGGGAAATGAAAAACTGTTTTTT. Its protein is CASSLPGGNEKLFF.